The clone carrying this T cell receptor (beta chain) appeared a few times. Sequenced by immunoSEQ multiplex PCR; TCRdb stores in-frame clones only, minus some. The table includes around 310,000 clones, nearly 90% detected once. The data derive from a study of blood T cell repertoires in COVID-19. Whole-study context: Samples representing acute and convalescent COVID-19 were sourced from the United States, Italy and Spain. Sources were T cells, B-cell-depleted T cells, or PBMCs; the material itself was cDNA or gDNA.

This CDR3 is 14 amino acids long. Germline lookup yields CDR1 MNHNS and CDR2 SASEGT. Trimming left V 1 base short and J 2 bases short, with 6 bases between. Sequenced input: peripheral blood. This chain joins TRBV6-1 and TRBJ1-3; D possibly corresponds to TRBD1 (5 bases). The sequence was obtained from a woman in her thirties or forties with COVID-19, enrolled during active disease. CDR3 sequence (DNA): TGTGCCAGCAGTGAAGGGGGGGCTGGAAACACCATATATTTT. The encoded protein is CASSEGGAGNTIYF.